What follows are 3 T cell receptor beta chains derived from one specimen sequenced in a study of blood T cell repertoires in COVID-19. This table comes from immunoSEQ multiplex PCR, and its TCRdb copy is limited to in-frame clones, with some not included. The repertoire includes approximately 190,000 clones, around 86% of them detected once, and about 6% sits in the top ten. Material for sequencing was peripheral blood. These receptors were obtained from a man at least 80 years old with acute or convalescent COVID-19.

The CDR3 spells CASRRTGNYGYTF. Written as DNA, the CDR3 is TGTGCCAGCAGACGGACAGGGAACTATGGCTACACCTTC. The chain is built from TRBV7-2 and TRBJ1-2, with 8 positions matching TRBD1. Germline V gene sequence: CDR1 SGHTA, CDR2 FQGNSA. The junction had 2 bases not matched to a gene; V was cut back by 6 bases and J by 2 bases. The CDR3 is 13 amino acids. The full variable domain, completed using reference TRBV7-2 and TRBJ1-2, is GAGVSQSPSNKVTEKGKDVELRCDPISGHTALYWYRQSLGQGLEFLIYFQGNSAPDKSGLPSDRFSAERTGGSVSTLTIQRTQQEDSAVYLCASRRTGNYGYTFGSGTRLTVV.

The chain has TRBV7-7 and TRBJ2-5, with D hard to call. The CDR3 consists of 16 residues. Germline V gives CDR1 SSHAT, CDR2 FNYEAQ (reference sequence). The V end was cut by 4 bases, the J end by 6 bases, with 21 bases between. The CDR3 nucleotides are TGTGCCAGCAGCTCTTTACCGGGTGAGACGTCTAAGACCCAGTACTTC. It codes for CASSSLPGETSKTQYF.

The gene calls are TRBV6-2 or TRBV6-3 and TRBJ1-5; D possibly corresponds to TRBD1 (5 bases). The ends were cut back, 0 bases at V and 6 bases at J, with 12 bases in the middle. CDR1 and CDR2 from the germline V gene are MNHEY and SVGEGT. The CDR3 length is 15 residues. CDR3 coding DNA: TGTGCCAGCAGTTACTCGGGCGGGGCTGCTCAGCCCCAGCATTTT. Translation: CASSYSGGAAQPQHF.